Presented here are 11 T cell receptor beta chains from one specimen sequenced in a study of cytomegalovirus exposure and HLA in healthy donors. The table came from immunoSEQ multiplex PCR; TCRdb's copy has only in-frame clones and leaves some out. The sample includes 150,000 to 200,000 clones, 75% to 90% of them seen just once. Source material: PBMCs. All receptors come from a young man in good health and CMV-seropositive.

The CDR3: CATRHLSGDTQYF. In DNA, the CDR3 is TGTGCCACAAGACATCTTTCTGGAGATACGCAGTATTTT. J is TRBJ2-3 and V is TRBV27, with unresolved D. The CDR3 has 13 amino acids. Looked up from germline, CDR1 is MNHEY and CDR2 is SMNVEV (reference sequence). Between the trimmed V and J ends, which lost 10 bases and 5 bases, there was a span of 16 bases.

The chain links TRBV9 to TRBJ2-2; unclear D gene. Trimming left V 3 bases short and J 6 bases short, with 9 bases between. The CDR3 length is 13 residues. CDR1 and CDR2 (germline): SGDLS, YYNGEE. The CDR3 DNA follows: TGTGCCAGCAGCGCCGTTGGAGCCGGGGAGCTGTTTTTT. It encodes CASSAVGAGELFF.

The chain links TRBV7-9 to TRBJ2-1; 8 nucleotides match TRBD2. With 5 bases clipped from V and 3 bases from J, the junction kept 6 bases outside the gene matches. The CDR3 totals 15 residues. CDR1 and CDR2 (germline): SEHNR, FQNEAQ (reference sequence). DNA for the CDR3: TGTGCCAGCAGCCCTAGCGGGCGCCACTACAATGAGCAGTTCTTC. Its translation: CASSPSGRHYNEQFF.

The chain combines TRBV5-1 with TRBJ2-7; D is unclear. Germline lookup yields CDR1 SGHRS and CDR2 YFSETQ. This CDR3 has 14 residues. V dropped 0 bases and J dropped 1 base, with 8 bases sitting between them. CDR3 sequence reads: CASSLDQWSYEQYF. The CDR3 region has the DNA TGCGCCAGCAGCTTGGATCAGTGGTCCTACGAGCAGTACTTC.

The chain recombines TRBV5-4 with TRBJ2-5, with 7 bases lining up with TRBD1. The V and J ends lost 3 bases and 2 bases, in that order; junction bases with no gene match: 4. Germline V lookup: CDR1 SGHNT, CDR2 YYREEE (reference sequence). The CDR3 has 14 amino acids. As DNA, the CDR3 is TGTGCCAGCAGCTCAGGGGGACAGCAAGAGACCCAGTACTTC. It encodes CASSSGGQQETQYF.

V and J are TRBV19 and TRBJ2-5; perhaps TRBD2 as D (6 bases). The germline V gene has CDR1 LNHDA and CDR2 SQIVND (reference sequence). V was trimmed by 4 bases and J by 5 bases, leaving 14 bases between them. This CDR3 has 14 amino acids. CDR3 bases: TGTGCCAGTAGTACAAGGGGAGGCGGGGAGACCCAGTACTTC. It specifies CASSTRGGGETQYF. Together with reference TRBV19 and TRBJ2-5, the CDR3 gives the full variable domain: DGGITQSPKYLFRKEGQNVTLSCEQNLNHDAMYWYRQDPGQGLRLIYYSQIVNDFQKGDIAEGYSVSREKKESFPLTVTSAQKNPTAFYLCASSTRGGGETQYFGPGTRLLVL.

The rearrangement joins TRBV28 to TRBJ2-7, with TRBD2 matching 9 bases. The CDR3 runs to 17 residues. The trim removed 7 bases at V and 7 bases at J, leaving 20 bases unmatched. CDR1 is MDHEN, CDR2 SYDVKM, per germline. The CDR3 DNA is TGTGCCAGCACACAACAGGGACTTGGCGGGAGGGCGCGGGAGCAGTACTTC. This sequence encodes CASTQQGLGGRAREQYF. Full variable domain (missing parts from reference TRBV28 and TRBJ2-7): DVKVTQSSRYLVKRTGEKVFLECVQDMDHENMFWYRQDPGLGLRLIYFSYDVKMKEKGDIPEGYSVSREKKERFSLILESASTNQTSMYLCASTQQGLGGRAREQYFGPGTRLTVT.

The rearrangement joins TRBV28 to TRBJ1-3; 7 bases are shared with TRBD1. The CDR3 totals 14 residues. J lost 8 bases, V lost 6 bases, and 10 bases had no gene match. Germline CDR1 is MDHEN and CDR2 is SYDVKM. The CDR3 DNA is TGTGCCAGCAGCCGAACAGGGGAGCGGCACACCATATATTTT. This gives the protein CASSRTGERHTIYF.

The rearrangement uses TRBV6-5 and TRBJ1-4, with a tentative D call TRBD1 (5 bases). The germline V gene encodes CDR1 MNHEY and CDR2 SVGAGI. V was shortened by 6 bases and J by 8 bases, with 13 bases between the two germline ends. The CDR3 is made up of 13 amino acids. Written as DNA, the CDR3 is TGTGCCAGCAGGATCAGGGTTGGGGAAAAACTGTTTTTT. As protein: CASRIRVGEKLFF.

The rearrangement links TRBV5-8 to TRBJ1-2; TRBD1 is a possible D gene (6 bases). The CDR3 extends over 14 amino acids. Germline assignment: CDR1 SGHTS and CDR2 YDEGEE. The V and J ends lost 4 bases and 6 bases respectively, with 16 bases between them. In nucleotides, the CDR3 is TGTGCCAGCAGCCAAGACCATAACAGGGATGGCTACACCTTC. Amino acids: CASSQDHNRDGYTF.

This clone turned up a few times. This chain joins TRBV29-1 and TRBJ1-2; 9 nucleotides match TRBD1. V gave up 5 bases and J gave up 7 bases; unmatched junction bases: 5. Per germline, CDR1 SQVTM and CDR2 ANQGSEA. The CDR3 spans 12 residues. The DNA of the CDR3 is TGCAGCGTTTCCTACAGGGGGCTTGGCTACACCTTC. Its protein product is CSVSYRGLGYTF.